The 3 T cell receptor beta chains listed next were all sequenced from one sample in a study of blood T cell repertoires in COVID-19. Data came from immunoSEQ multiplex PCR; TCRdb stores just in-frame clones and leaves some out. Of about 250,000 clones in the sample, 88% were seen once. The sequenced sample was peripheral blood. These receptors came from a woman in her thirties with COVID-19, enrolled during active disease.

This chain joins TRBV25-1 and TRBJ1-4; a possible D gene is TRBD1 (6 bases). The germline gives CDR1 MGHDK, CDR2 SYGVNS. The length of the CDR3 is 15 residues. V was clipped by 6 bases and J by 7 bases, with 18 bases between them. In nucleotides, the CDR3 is TGTGCCAGCAGCCCGGTGTCAGGGGTTGGTGAAAAACTGTTTTTT. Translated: CASSPVSGVGEKLFF.

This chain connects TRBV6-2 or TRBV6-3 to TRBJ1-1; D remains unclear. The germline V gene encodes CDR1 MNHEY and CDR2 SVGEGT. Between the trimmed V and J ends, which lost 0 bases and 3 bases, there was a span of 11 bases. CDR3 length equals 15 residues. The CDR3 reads CASSYSLTGDTEAFF. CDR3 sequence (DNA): TGTGCCAGCAGTTACTCTCTGACGGGTGACACTGAAGCTTTCTTT.

The CDR3 spells CASSVSSYEQFF. DNA for the CDR3: TGTGCCAGTAGTGTTTCCTCCTACGAGCAGTTCTTC. The J gene is TRBJ2-1, the V gene TRBV19; D call uncertain. The CDR3 totals 12 residues. CDR1 is LNHDA and CDR2 is SQIVND in the germline V gene (reference sequence). Trimming left V 5 bases short and J 10 bases short, with 12 bases between.